What follows are 26 T cell receptor beta chains derived from one specimen sequenced in a study of blood T cell repertoires in COVID-19. The assay was immunoSEQ multiplex PCR, and TCRdb's table has in-frame clones only and misses some. The data show some 70,000 clones, with 79% seen just once and roughly a tenth held by the top ten. The sequencing input was peripheral blood. These receptors all stem from a woman aged 45-59 years with acute or convalescent COVID-19.

CDR3 residues: CAAGTGVYEQYF. CDR3 nucleotides: TGTGCCGCGGGGACAGGGGTTTACGAGCAGTACTTC. V usage is TRBV6-5 and J usage is TRBJ2-7, with TRBD1 matching 10 bases. V was clipped by 11 bases and J by 4 bases; unmatched bases: 5. The CDR3 consists of 12 residues. The germline V gene encodes CDR1 MNHEY and CDR2 SVGAGI.

The chain carries TRBV6-4 and TRBJ1-1; D unresolved. V was pared by 1 base and J by 8 bases, with 11 bases between. Germline V gene data show CDR1 as MRHNA and CDR2 as SNTAGT. The CDR3 length is 13 residues. The CDR3 nucleotides read TGTGCCAGCAGTGACTGGGTCGGGTCCGAAGCTTTCTTT. The encoded protein is CASSDWVGSEAFF.

The rearrangement joins TRBV6-1 to TRBJ2-7; 7 bases line up with TRBD2. The V and J ends lost 4 bases and 1 base, in that order; junction bases with no gene match: 13. In germline, CDR1 is MNHNS, CDR2 SASEGT. The CDR3 is 17 residues long. The CDR3 nucleotides are TGTGCCAGCAGTGCCCCCCTTCATAGCGGGTGGTCCTACGAGCAGTACTTC. Translated, it gives CASSAPLHSGWSYEQYF.

This clone is classed as medium-sized (0.01 to 0.1%). The chain is built from TRBV3-1 (or the pseudogene TRBV3-2) and TRBJ2-5, with 9 positions matching TRBD2. The V gene end was trimmed by 1 base and the J gene end by 2 bases; junction bases not matched to a gene: 5. In germline, CDR1 is LGHDT, CDR2 YNNKEL (reference sequence). This CDR3 spans 16 amino acids. The CDR3 loop is CASSQGQTSGQETQYF. The DNA of the CDR3 is TGTGCCAGCAGCCAAGGCCAGACTAGCGGACAAGAGACCCAGTACTTC.

The J gene is TRBJ2-3, the V gene TRBV9, with 7 bases that match TRBD2. J lost 0 bases, V lost 3 bases, and 10 bases had no gene match. The CDR3 has 17 residues. CDR1 SGDLS and CDR2 YYNGEE come from the germline V gene. The CDR3 reads CASSGAGTTSSTDTQYF. CDR3 coding DNA: TGTGCCAGCAGCGGGGCCGGGACTACTAGTAGCACAGATACGCAGTATTTT. Full variable domain (missing parts from reference TRBV9 and TRBJ2-3): DSGVTQTPKHLITATGQRVTLRCSPRSGDLSVYWYQQSLDQGLQFLIQYYNGEERAKGNILERFSAQQFPDLHSELNLSSLELGDSALYFCASSGAGTTSSTDTQYFGPGTRLTVL.

This clone came up once. The V call is TRBV6-5, the J call TRBJ1-5; 10 positions match TRBD1. The CDR3 sequence is 15 residues long. Trimming cost V 7 bases and J 4 bases; bases outside gene matches: 7. Germline CDR1 MNHEY, CDR2 SVGAGI. The CDR3 region is CASTPDRGQNQPQHF. DNA for the CDR3: TGTGCCAGCACCCCCGACAGGGGGCAGAATCAGCCCCAGCATTTT.

The gene calls are TRBV18 and TRBJ2-2; TRBD2 matches 13 bases. V was clipped by 6 bases and J by 6 bases; unmatched bases: 7. The CDR3 totals 16 residues. Looked up from germline, CDR1 is KGHSH and CDR2 is LQKENI. DNA of the CDR3: TGTGCCAGCTCGCAGACTAGCGGGAGGTCTGCCGGGGAGCTGTTTTTT. Its translation is CASSQTSGRSAGELFF. The variable domain in full, completed from reference TRBV18 and TRBJ2-2, reads NAGVMQNPRHLVRRRGQEARLRCSPMKGHSHVYWYRQLPEEGLKFMVYLQKENIIDESGMPKERFSAEFPKEGPSILRIQQVVRGDSAAYFCASSQTSGRSAGELFFGEGSRLTVL.

The chain uses TRBV9 and TRBJ2-3; TRBD2 matches at 7 bases. CDR1 SGDLS and CDR2 YYNGEE come from the germline V gene. The CDR3 has 16 amino acids. The V gene end was trimmed by 0 bases and the J gene end by 0 bases; junction bases not matched to a gene: 4. CDR3 residues: CASSVAPSGSTDTQYF. In DNA, the CDR3 is TGTGCCAGCAGCGTAGCGCCTAGCGGTAGCACAGATACGCAGTATTTT.

V usage is TRBV18 and J usage is TRBJ1-5; D is perhaps TRBD1 (5 bases). Looked up from germline, CDR1 is KGHSH and CDR2 is LQKENI. The CDR3 is 15 residues long. Trimming stripped 1 base from V and 2 bases from J, with 9 bases between. CDR3: CASSPLGPGNQPQHF. The CDR3 region has the DNA TGTGCCAGCTCACCACTGGGGCCTGGCAATCAGCCCCAGCATTTT.

The chain's CDR3 is CASSPQSGLPQHF. CDR3 nucleotides: TGTGCCAGCAGTCCCCAATCTGGGCTGCCCCAGCATTTT. The genes are TRBV28 and TRBJ1-5; D uncertain. The CDR3 sequence is 13 residues long. Trimming took 5 bases from V and 9 from J, leaving 14 bases between them. Germline CDR1 reads MDHEN; CDR2 reads SYDVKM.

The rearrangement uses TRBV2 and TRBJ1-1; D is unclear. Per the germline V gene, CDR1 is SNHLY and CDR2 is FYNNEI. CDR3 length: 15 amino acids. V was cut by 5 bases and J by 1 base, with 14 bases left in between. DNA for the CDR3: TGTGCCAGCAGTAAACTCGCGGCAGCGAACACTGAAGCTTTCTTT. Its protein product is CASSKLAAANTEAFF.

The V call is TRBV15, the J call TRBJ1-3; 9 bases are a match to TRBD1. The CDR3 is 18 residues long. Trimming took 3 bases from V and 0 from J; bases not matched to a gene: 9. CDR1 is LNHNV and CDR2 is YYDKDF in the germline V gene (reference sequence). The CDR3 DNA sequence: TGTGCCACCAGCAGTGCCCGGACAGGGGTAGACTCTGGAAACACCATATATTTT. The encoded protein is CATSSARTGVDSGNTIYF.

This clone occurred a few times. The chain recombines TRBV4-1 with TRBJ1-5; D ambiguous. V dropped 4 bases and J dropped 0 bases, with 16 bases sitting between them. CDR1 is MGHRA, CDR2 YSYEKL, per germline. The CDR3 runs 17 residues. CDR3 amino acids: CASSLTVLVNSNQPQHF. The DNA for the CDR3 is TGCGCCAGCAGCCTTACAGTCCTCGTCAATAGCAATCAGCCCCAGCATTTT.

This rearrangement joins TRBV2 to TRBJ1-2, with 11 nucleotides matching TRBD1. CDR3 length: 14 residues. With V trimmed by 6 bases and J by 4 bases, 4 bases remained unmatched. Germline V gene lookup returns CDR1 SNHLY and CDR2 FYNNEI. In nucleotides, the CDR3 is TGTGCCAGCAGGGGGACAGGGGGATCCTATGGCTACACCTTC. Protein: CASRGTGGSYGYTF.

The chain's CDR3 is CASSVGQGAVYNEQFF. As DNA, the CDR3 is TGTGCCAGCAGCGTAGGACAGGGGGCGGTTTACAATGAGCAGTTCTTC. The chain is built from TRBV7-9 and TRBJ2-1; 11 bases are a match to TRBD1. The CDR3 extends over 16 amino acids. J was trimmed by 4 bases and V by 5 bases; bases with no gene match: 7. Germline CDR1 is SEHNR and CDR2 is FQNEAQ (reference sequence).

This clone was observed a handful of times. The genes are TRBV5-6 and TRBJ2-2; 9 nucleotides match TRBD2. V dropped 4 bases and J dropped 2; count of bases not matched to a gene: 9. This CDR3 is 17 amino acids long. CDR1 is SGHDT, CDR2 YYEEEE, per germline. CDR3 nucleotide sequence: TGTGCCAGCAGCAATCGAAGGCGGGAGGGTAACACCGGGGAGCTGTTTTTT. Protein product: CASSNRRREGNTGELFF.

The V and J genes are TRBV29-1 and TRBJ2-5; 11 bases line up with TRBD2. CDR1 SQVTM and CDR2 ANQGSEA come from the germline V gene. With V trimmed by 7 bases and J by 5 bases, 0 bases remained unmatched. The CDR3 length is 11 residues. The DNA for the CDR3 is TGCAGCGCTAGCGGGGGGGAGACCCAGTACTTC. Amino acid sequence: CSASGGETQYF.

The chain is built from TRBV3-1 (or the pseudogene TRBV3-2) and TRBJ2-1; TRBD2 matches at 11 bases. The CDR3 consists of 16 residues. Germline CDR1 LGHDT, CDR2 YNNKEL (reference sequence). After removal of 1 base from V and 12 bases from J, the junction contained 11 bases not matched to a gene. Here the CDR3 DNA reads TGTGCCAGCAGCCAAGTTACCGGGACTAGCGGCAACAGGCAGTTCTTC. Translating it yields CASSQVTGTSGNRQFF.

The chain recombines TRBV6-2 or TRBV6-3 with TRBJ2-1; 8 bases match TRBD2. The germline gives CDR1 MNHEY, CDR2 SVGEGT. CDR3 length equals 18 residues. V shed 2 bases and J 5 bases; nucleotides not matched to a gene: 14. DNA for the CDR3: TGTGCCAGCAGTTACCCAAGGAAGCGGGAGTGGGGCAACAATGAGCAGTTCTTC. Amino acids: CASSYPRKREWGNNEQFF.

The chain uses TRBV18 and TRBJ2-1, with 15 bases aligning to TRBD2. Germline V gives CDR1 KGHSH, CDR2 LQKENI. With V trimmed by 4 bases and J by 3 bases, 7 bases remained unmatched. This CDR3 spans 18 amino acids. The CDR3 here is CASSLTGTSGGRYNEQFF. The CDR3, as DNA: TGTGCCAGCTCACTCACAGGGACTAGCGGGGGGCGCTACAATGAGCAGTTCTTC.

This chain joins TRBV7-8 and TRBJ1-2; 8 nucleotides agree with TRBD1. In germline, CDR1 is SGHVS, CDR2 FQNEAQ. The CDR3 has 14 residues. V lost 4 bases, J lost 4 bases, and 5 bases stayed unmatched. CDR3 residues: CASSSAGGAYGYTF. The CDR3 DNA is TGTGCCAGCAGCTCCGCAGGGGGCGCCTATGGCTACACCTTC.

The chain employs TRBV28 and TRBJ1-2; D is uncertain. Trimming stripped 7 bases from V and 5 bases from J, with 11 bases between. CDR1 MDHEN and CDR2 SYDVKM come from the germline V gene. The CDR3 is 12 residues long. The CDR3, as DNA: TGTGCCAGCAACAAGCGATGGTATGGCTACACCTTC. Translated, it gives CASNKRWYGYTF.

This chain uses TRBV29-1 with TRBJ1-2, with a tentative D call TRBD1 (5 bases). V dropped 7 bases and J dropped 4 bases, with 19 bases sitting between them. The CDR3 runs 14 residues. Germline V gene lookup returns CDR1 SQVTM and CDR2 ANQGSEA. The CDR3 protein is CSARGGAQGYGYTF. In nucleotides, the CDR3 is TGCAGCGCCCGCGGTGGGGCGCAGGGCTATGGCTACACCTTC.

The rearrangement joins TRBV5-1 to TRBJ2-3; D is unresolved. V was clipped by 10 bases and J by 1 base, with 16 bases between them. Looked up from germline, CDR1 is SGHRS and CDR2 is YFSETQ. The CDR3 loop spans 14 amino acids. The CDR3 DNA reads TGCGCCTCCCGAGACGGGTCTGGCACAGATACGCAGTATTTT. Translating gives CASRDGSGTDTQYF.

The chain links TRBV2 to TRBJ1-1, with D hard to call. Germline V lookup: CDR1 SNHLY, CDR2 FYNNEI. Trimming pared 5 bases from V and 0 bases from J, leaving 7 bases between. CDR3 size: 13 residues. This CDR3 is CASSRDLNTEAFF. CDR3 sequence (DNA): TGTGCCAGCAGTAGAGATTTGAACACTGAAGCTTTCTTT.

This chain connects TRBV19 to TRBJ2-7; 7 bases align to TRBD1. This CDR3 contains 13 residues. Germline-derived CDR1 and CDR2 are LNHDA and SQIVND (reference sequence). CDR3 in amino acids: CVSRDRSSYEQYF. Written as DNA, the CDR3 is TGTGTCTCTAGGGACAGAAGCTCCTACGAGCAGTACTTC.